Sequencing of this TCR beta chain was carried out in a study of blood T cell repertoires in COVID-19. For the study at large: Samples taken during acute and convalescent COVID-19 were collected in the United States, Italy and Spain. PBMCs, B-cell-depleted T cells, or T cells were the source of the cDNA or gDNA that made up the material.

The table came from immunoSEQ multiplex PCR; TCRdb's copy has only in-frame clones and leaves some out. This table has about 440,000 clones, 70% to 90% appearing once. Germline lookup yields CDR1 MNHNS and CDR2 SASEGT. V dropped 3 bases and J dropped 4; count of bases not matched to a gene: 14. The CDR3 sequence is 18 residues long. The age range of participants was about 18 to 89 years, with residence in around 22 US areas. Categorization into cohorts depended on clinical history that participants reported. The origin of this receptor is a young woman with acute COVID-19. This chain joins TRBV6-1 and TRBJ1-2; 10 bases map to TRBD1. The material sequenced was PBMCs or T cells enriched from blood (not recorded which). CDR3 bases: TGTGCCAGCAGTGAGGCCGGGACAGGGGCCGCGACGGCCTATGGCTACACCTTC. Translating it yields CASSEAGTGAATAYGYTF.